This TCR beta chain derives from a study of immune heterogeneity within non-small cell lung tumors. Study details: Classification of the tumors gave several squamous cell carcinomas, roughly eleven non-squamous carcinomas and 1 not otherwise specified. Study-wide results and limits: Recurrence of identical dominant CDR3 beta clonotypes was observed across tumor sites within a patient, alongside site-unique high-frequency clones. The repertoire of each individual patient held high-frequency T-cell receptor beta clonotypes that were largely distinct from those of other patients.

The TCR beta CDR3 region was amplified by multiplex PCR employing 32 V and 13 J primers. Each CDR3 protein gets one entry after TCRdb re-called the multiplex PCR reads with MiXCR. Counted here are under 15,000 distinct CDR3 sequences, about 23% occurring once; the ten biggest clones make up around an eighth. From germline, CDR1 is LNHDA and CDR2 SQIVND (reference sequence). The CDR3 has 13 residues. Genomic DNA from bulk tumor acted as the template, and 600 ng was loaded per sample. The authors collected several far-apart biopsies from each primary tumor during surgery. Patients underwent curative surgery for non-small cell lung cancer (untreated and newly diagnosed). Newly diagnosed patients with non-small cell lung cancer who were having surgery with curative intent served as donors. In regard to this clonotype: What it binds is not known. At one end the junction does not follow the germline gene, possibly because of a read error.

The chain couples TRBV19 to TRBJ1-5; no firm D call. The sequenced sample consisted of lung tumor tissue. The clonotype comes from a man aged 50 to 59 with non-small cell lung cancer. The CDR3, as DNA: TGCGCCAGTTCCTCGTCCGACAATCAGCCCCAGCATTTT. Encoded protein: CASSSSDNQPQHF.